What follows are 17 T cell receptor beta chains derived from one specimen sequenced in a study of cytomegalovirus exposure and HLA in healthy donors (dated by TCRdb to about 2017). The library was obtained by the immunoSEQ multiplex PCR assay. For the multiplex PCR, a mixture combining 60 forward primers for TCR Vbeta segments and 13 reverse primers for TCR Jbeta segments was used. TCRdb limited this immuneACCESS table to in-frame rearrangements with V and J called. A share of clones is missing; checked studies link under half to unresolved V genes, and the rest is unexplained. The sample table shows approximately 220,000 clones, and 75% are seen once. 1.5% to 2% of the sample belongs to the ten largest clones. Sequenced: PBMCs. The receptors were gathered from a woman between 25 and 40 years old in good health and CMV-seronegative.

The chain carries TRBV29-1 and TRBJ2-1; TRBD2 is a possible D gene (5 bases). Trimming stripped 4 bases from V and 4 bases from J, with 14 bases between. This CDR3 has 14 amino acids. CDR1 and CDR2 (germline): SQVTM, ANQGSEA. CDR3 in DNA: TGCAGCGTTGCCCCGGGGAGCGGATACAATGAGCAGTTCTTC. Encoded protein: CSVAPGSGYNEQFF.

J is TRBJ1-6 and V is TRBV5-5; D gene uncertain. Germline CDR1 and CDR2: SGHKS and YYEKEE (reference sequence). The CDR3 has 15 amino acids. V gave up 0 bases and J gave up 1 base, with 5 bases separating them. The CDR3 spells CASSLGPSYNSPLHF. The CDR3, as DNA: TGTGCCAGCAGCTTGGGGCCGTCCTATAATTCACCCCTCCACTTT.

V usage is TRBV30 and J usage is TRBJ1-1; TRBD1 might be the D (6 bases). Between the trimmed V and J ends, which lost 1 base and 1 base, there was a span of 10 bases. This CDR3 is built from 14 residues. The germline CDR1 and CDR2 sequences are GTSNPN and SVGIG (reference sequence). The CDR3 coding sequence is TGTGCCTGGAGTGGTCAGGGGCGGAACACTGAAGCTTTCTTT. It is translated as CAWSGQGRNTEAFF.

The sample holds a few counts of this clone. V and J are TRBV6-5 and TRBJ2-7; D is perhaps TRBD2 (6 bases). Germline CDR1 reads MNHEY; CDR2 reads SVGAGI. The CDR3 is made up of 13 amino acids. V was clipped by 7 bases and J by 6 bases, with 16 bases between them. CDR3 coding DNA: TGTGCCAGCATGGTGCGGGACGAGTTCGAGCAGTACTTC. Translated, it gives CASMVRDEFEQYF.

CDR3 coding DNA: TGTGCCAGCAGTACCGAGCGTAACTCCTACGAGCAGTACTTC. This sequence encodes CASSTERNSYEQYF. This chain connects TRBV6-1 to TRBJ2-7, with D unclear. Germline CDR1 MNHNS, CDR2 SASEGT. This CDR3 has 14 residues. V shed 5 bases and J shed 0 bases, with 11 bases lying between them.

Notes on this clone: Germline is not matched at one junction end, which may reflect a read error. The chain joins TRBV6-5 to TRBJ1-2; D possibly corresponds to TRBD1 (6 bases). Germline CDR1 MNHEY, CDR2 SVGAGI. CDR3 length: 15 amino acids. The CDR3 loop reads CASSDSGAPNYGYTF. The CDR3 bases are TGTGCCAGCAGTGACTCAGGGGCACCTAACTATGGCTACACCTTC.

The J gene is TRBJ1-1, the V gene TRBV6-6; D is ambiguous. The V gene's germline CDR1 is MNHNY and CDR2 SVGAGI (reference sequence). Deletions cut 4 bases from V and 0 bases from J, with 6 bases between. The CDR3 has 13 residues. Here the CDR3 DNA reads TGTGCCAGCAGTTCGGTTATGAACACTGAAGCTTTCTTT. Translating it yields CASSSVMNTEAFF.

The chain is built from TRBV6-1 and TRBJ1-2; no reliable D call. This CDR3 region has 12 residues. Germline-derived CDR1 and CDR2 are MNHNS and SASEGT. V was cut by 6 bases and J by 3 bases, with 8 bases left in between. As DNA, the CDR3 is TGTGCCAGCAGGTTCGGAGACTATGGCTACACCTTC. Translating it yields CASRFGDYGYTF.

The chain has TRBV14 and TRBJ2-2; the match to TRBD2 covers 10 bases. Germline values: CDR1 SGHDN, CDR2 FVKESK. Trimming removed 5 bases from V and 1 base from J; junction bases left unmatched: 4. This CDR3 has 16 residues. CDR3 nucleotide sequence: TGTGCCAGCAGCACCTGGACTAGCGGGAACACCGGGGAGCTGTTTTTT. As protein: CASSTWTSGNTGELFF.

This rearrangement joins TRBV27 to TRBJ2-3; 9 bases match TRBD1. V was pared by 3 bases and J by 3 bases, with 7 bases of the junction left unmatched. CDR1 is MNHEY, CDR2 SMNVEV, per germline (reference sequence). This CDR3 has 16 residues. The CDR3 is CASSFNGQGTTDTQYF. The DNA for the CDR3 is TGTGCCAGCAGTTTCAACGGACAGGGGACAACAGATACGCAGTATTTT.

The chain has TRBV4-1 and TRBJ2-4, with D possibly being TRBD2 (6 bases). Germline V gene lookup returns CDR1 MGHRA and CDR2 YSYEKL. This CDR3 comprises 15 residues. The V and J ends lost 2 bases and 7 bases respectively, with 15 bases between them. The CDR3 is CASSQFVGTLNIQYF. In DNA form, the CDR3 reads TGCGCCAGCAGCCAATTTGTAGGGACTCTCAACATTCAGTACTTC.

This chain uses TRBV11-3 with TRBJ2-7; TRBD1 agrees at 7 bases. Germline-derived CDR1 and CDR2 are SGHNT and YENEEA. The CDR3 is made up of 14 amino acids. Trimming cost V 5 bases and J 6 bases; bases outside gene matches: 10. As DNA, the CDR3 is TGTGCCAGCAGCCCCGGGACAGTGAGTCCCGAGCAGTACTTC. It yields the protein CASSPGTVSPEQYF.

The J gene is TRBJ2-3, the V gene TRBV13; TRBD2 matches 9 bases. V lost 5 bases and J lost 3; bases outside the gene matches: 9. Germline loops: CDR1 PRHDT, CDR2 FYEKMQ (reference sequence). The CDR3 contains 16 residues. The CDR3 nucleotides are TGTGCCAGCAGCCCCCCCAGCGGGGGGTCGACAGATACGCAGTATTTT. Residues: CASSPPSGGSTDTQYF.

This clone was recorded a few times. The chain has TRBV30 and TRBJ1-4, with D perhaps matching TRBD1 (6 bases). In germline, CDR1 is GTSNPN, CDR2 SVGIG (reference sequence). The length of the CDR3 is 14 residues. Trimming left V 1 base short and J 2 bases short, with 8 bases between. In DNA form, the CDR3 reads TGTGCCTGGAGTGGGGGGCTCACTAATGAAAAACTGTTTTTT. It encodes CAWSGGLTNEKLFF. Using reference TRBV30 and TRBJ1-4 for the parts outside the CDR3, the full variable domain is SQTIHQWPATLVQPVGSPLSLECTVEGTSNPNLYWYRQAAGRGLQLLFYSVGIGQISSEVPQNLSASRPQDRQFILSSKKLLLSDSGFYLCAWSGGLTNEKLFFGSGTQLSVL.

This sequence joins TRBV11-3 and TRBJ1-4; TRBD1 is a possible D gene (5 bases). Germline lookup yields CDR1 SGHNT and CDR2 YENEEA. CDR3 size: 15 residues. V was shortened by 6 bases and J by 7 bases, with 18 bases between the two germline ends. DNA for the CDR3: TGTGCCAGCAGTAGTCGTCTCAGGGCTGGTGAAAAACTGTTTTTT. Its translation: CASSSRLRAGEKLFF.

The J gene is TRBJ2-1, the V gene TRBV29-1, with 12 bases lining up with TRBD2. The V segment lost 1 base and the J segment 4 bases; nucleotides outside the gene matches: 2. The V gene's germline CDR1 is SQVTM and CDR2 ANQGSEA. The CDR3 is 15 amino acids. CDR3 loop: CSVEGLAGEYNEQFF. CDR3 coding DNA: TGCAGCGTTGAAGGACTAGCGGGAGAATACAATGAGCAGTTCTTC.

The chain joins TRBV19 to TRBJ1-1, with 7 bases lining up with TRBD1. From germline, CDR1 is LNHDA and CDR2 SQIVND (reference sequence). The V and J ends lost 7 bases and 8 bases, in that order; junction bases with no gene match: 19. The CDR3 consists of 16 residues. CDR3 DNA: TGTGCCAGTACCGAGACCGGGACAGCACTTCGTTTGGAAGCTTTCTTT. Its translation is CASTETGTALRLEAFF.